The 25 T cell receptor beta chains given below trace back to one sample, sequenced in a study of blood T cell repertoires in COVID-19. TCRdb's copy holds only in-frame clones and misses some; the assay was immunoSEQ multiplex PCR. The sample has 180,000 or so clones, roughly 81% seen once. Material: peripheral blood. The receptor set was obtained from a woman in her forties with COVID-19, enrolled during active disease.

V usage is TRBV19 and J usage is TRBJ2-7; perhaps TRBD2 as D (6 bases). Trimming removed 4 bases at V and 3 bases at J, with 7 bases between. In germline, CDR1 is LNHDA, CDR2 SQIVND (reference sequence). CDR3 size: 12 residues. CDR3 sequence reads: CASSTGDYEQYF. CDR3 nucleotides: TGTGCCAGTAGTACGGGGGACTACGAGCAGTACTTC.

The V and J genes are TRBV7-9 and TRBJ1-6, with D possibly matching TRBD1 (6 bases). The germline V gene has CDR1 SEHNR and CDR2 FQNEAQ (reference sequence). The V end was cut by 7 bases, the J end by 8 bases, with 12 bases between. The CDR3 runs 13 residues. The CDR3 here is CASTLTGDSPLHF. CDR3 DNA: TGTGCCAGCACCCTGACAGGTGATTCACCCCTCCACTTT.

The rearrangement joins TRBV5-8 to TRBJ1-1; 11 bases agree with TRBD1. The CDR3 has 15 residues. Trimming cost V 6 bases and J 0 bases; bases outside gene matches: 4. Germline CDR1 is SGHTS and CDR2 is YDEGEE. The chain's CDR3 is CASTRTGGLNTEAFF. CDR3 DNA: TGTGCCAGCACACGGACAGGGGGCTTGAACACTGAAGCTTTCTTT.

This clone was seen once. This chain's CDR3 is CASSADSRSSYNSPLHF. CDR3 in DNA: TGTGCCAGCAGCGCGGACAGCCGGAGCTCCTATAATTCACCCCTCCACTTT. The chain links TRBV7-9 to TRBJ1-6; a possible D gene is TRBD1 (6 bases). Trimming shortened V by 5 bases and J by 0 bases, and 14 bases separated the two germline ends. This CDR3 comprises 17 residues. The V gene's germline CDR1 is SEHNR and CDR2 FQNEAQ (reference sequence). Full variable domain (missing parts from reference TRBV7-9 and TRBJ1-6): DTGVSQNPRHKITKRGQNVTFRCDPISEHNRLYWYRQTLGQGPEFLTYFQNEAQLEKSRLLSDRFSAERPKGSFSTLEIQRTEQGDSAMYLCASSADSRSSYNSPLHFGNGTRLTVT.

The CDR3 DNA reads TGTGCCAGCAGCTTGAGGCGGGGAGGCTACACCTTC. It encodes CASSLRRGGYTF. This chain connects TRBV5-5 to TRBJ1-2; the D is unclear. Germline lookup yields CDR1 SGHKS and CDR2 YYEKEE (reference sequence). The CDR3 length is 12 residues. Trimming pared 1 base from V and 8 bases from J, leaving 9 bases between.

In its sample, this clone was seen a few times. Different DNA sequences within this sample yield the same CDR3. The rearrangement links TRBV5-4 to TRBJ1-1; D remains ambiguous. This CDR3 has 12 amino acids. Germline CDR1 reads SGHNT; CDR2 reads YYREEE (reference sequence). Trimming stripped 2 bases from V and 1 base from J, with 3 bases between. CDR3 bases: TGTGCCAGCAGCTTACAGAACACTGAAGCTTTCTTT. Amino acid sequence: CASSLQNTEAFF.

The rearrangement uses TRBV6-5 and TRBJ2-7; a possible D gene is TRBD1 (6 bases). This CDR3 is 13 amino acids long. The V end was cut by 5 bases, the J end by 3 bases, with 11 bases between. Germline CDR1 reads MNHEY; CDR2 reads SVGAGI. The CDR3 sequence is CASSRDTVYEQYV. As DNA, the CDR3 is TGTGCCAGCAGTCGGGACACGGTCTACGAGCAGTACGTC.

V is TRBV11-2 and J is TRBJ2-1; D remains ambiguous. The CDR3 loop spans 13 amino acids. CDR1 is SGHAT, CDR2 FQNNGV, per germline. The V and J ends lost 1 base and 8 bases respectively, with 9 bases between them. The CDR3 region is CASSLVASHEQFF. The CDR3 nucleotides are TGTGCCAGCAGCTTAGTAGCCAGCCATGAGCAGTTCTTC.

This clone has only a few counts. This chain uses TRBV6-2 or TRBV6-3 with TRBJ1-5; 7 bases line up with TRBD1. Germline-derived CDR1 and CDR2 are MNHEY and SVGEGT. The CDR3 runs to 16 residues. J gave up 6 bases and V 4 bases, and 12 bases lay outside the gene matches. CDR3 sequence reads: CASSSHSTGLGQPQHF. The DNA of the CDR3 is TGTGCCAGCAGTTCACACTCGACAGGGTTGGGTCAGCCCCAGCATTTT.

This chain connects TRBV5-6 to TRBJ2-3; perhaps D is TRBD1 or TRBD2 (5 bases each). Trimming cost V 4 bases and J 3 bases, with 12 bases left between them. The CDR3 is made up of 14 amino acids. The V gene's germline CDR1 is SGHDT and CDR2 YYEEEE. CDR3 amino acids: CASSLEAGTDTQYF. CDR3 in DNA: TGTGCCAGCAGCCTGGAGGCAGGGACAGATACGCAGTATTTT.

The chain joins TRBV5-1 to TRBJ2-1; D call uncertain. CDR1 is SGHRS, CDR2 YFSETQ, per germline. The CDR3 runs to 13 residues. The V gene lost 0 bases and the J gene lost 6 bases, with 7 bases spanning the gap. Written as DNA, the CDR3 is TGCGCCAGCAGCTTGGGGAGTATCAATGAGCAGTTCTTC. This gives the protein CASSLGSINEQFF.

This sequence joins TRBV6-5 and TRBJ1-1; possibly TRBD1 for D (5 bases). Trimming pared 5 bases from V and 8 bases from J, leaving 12 bases between. The CDR3 is made up of 12 amino acids. Germline values: CDR1 MNHEY, CDR2 SVGAGI. CDR3 nucleotide sequence: TGTGCCAGCAGTCCCGGGGGACCAGAAGCTTTCTTT. Translating gives CASSPGGPEAFF.

This clone was observed a handful of times. V is TRBV24-1 and J is TRBJ1-5; the match to TRBD1 covers 9 bases. Per the germline V gene, CDR1 is KGHDR and CDR2 is SFDVKD. V shed 9 bases and J 6 bases; nucleotides not matched to a gene: 8. The CDR3 runs to 14 residues. The CDR3 DNA sequence: TGTGCCACCCAACAGACAGGGGGGGTTCAGCCCCAGCATTTT. Protein: CATQQTGGVQPQHF.

This chain joins TRBV30 and TRBJ2-7; D may be TRBD2 (5 bases). This CDR3 spans 14 amino acids. Germline values: CDR1 GTSNPN, CDR2 SVGIG (reference sequence). Trimming cost V 3 bases and J 3 bases, with 15 bases left between them. The CDR3 sequence is CAWSDVGSSYEQYF. The CDR3 bases are TGTGCCTGGAGCGACGTAGGGAGCAGCTACGAGCAGTACTTC.

The J gene is TRBJ2-2, the V gene TRBV5-1; tentatively, D is TRBD1 (6 bases). This CDR3 has 15 amino acids. The germline gives CDR1 SGHRS, CDR2 YFSETQ. Deletions cut 4 bases from V and 1 base from J, with 11 bases between. CDR3 DNA: TGCGCCAGCAGCCGTACAGGGCAGAACACCGGGGAGCTGTTTTTT. Translating it yields CASSRTGQNTGELFF. The whole variable domain, remainder taken from reference TRBV5-1 and TRBJ2-2, is KAGVTQTPRYLIKTRGQQVTLSCSPISGHRSVSWYQQTPGQGLQFLFEYFSETQRNKGNFPGRFSGRQFSNSRSEMNVSTLELGDSALYLCASSRTGQNTGELFFGEGSRLTVL.

The chain joins TRBV18 to TRBJ1-2; D ambiguous. Trimming removed 4 bases at V and 6 bases at J, with 15 bases between. This CDR3 contains 14 residues. Per the germline V gene, CDR1 is KGHSH and CDR2 is LQKENI. CDR3 sequence reads: CASSQAPPGNGYTF. For the CDR3, the DNA is TGTGCCAGCTCACAGGCCCCCCCGGGGAATGGCTACACCTTC.

The chain carries TRBV18 and TRBJ2-5; 8 positions match TRBD1. The germline V gene encodes CDR1 KGHSH and CDR2 LQKENI. The CDR3 has 14 residues. The V and J ends lost 3 bases and 7 bases, in that order; junction bases with no gene match: 7. The chain's CDR3 is CASSPARGQGTQYF. DNA of the CDR3: TGTGCCAGCTCACCTGCCAGGGGGCAGGGGACCCAGTACTTC.

This chain links TRBV11-2 with TRBJ1-1; TRBD1 matches 7 bases. After removal of 5 bases from V and 5 bases from J, the junction contained 11 bases not matched to a gene. Germline CDR1 is SGHAT and CDR2 is FQNNGV. The CDR3 spans 15 residues. The DNA of the CDR3 is TGTGCCAGCAGCCGGGACAGCAATCGGAAAACTGAAGCTTTCTTT. Its protein is CASSRDSNRKTEAFF. Filled out from reference TRBV11-2 and TRBJ1-1, the complete variable domain reads EAGVAQSPRYKIIEKRQSVAFWCNPISGHATLYWYQQILGQGPKLLIQFQNNGVVDDSQLPKDRFSAERLKGVDSTLKIQPAKLEDSAVYLCASSRDSNRKTEAFFGQGTRLTVV.

V usage is TRBV6-1 and J usage is TRBJ2-1; D is undetermined. CDR1 and CDR2 (germline): MNHNS, SASEGT. With 1 base removed from V and 0 bases from J, the gap between germline ends came to 7 bases. This CDR3 region has 15 residues. CDR3 sequence (DNA): TGTGCCAGCAGTGAAGGTTTCGGCTCCTACAATGAGCAGTTCTTC. It codes for CASSEGFGSYNEQFF.

The chain employs TRBV15 and TRBJ2-1; TRBD2 matches at 10 bases. This CDR3 has 18 amino acids. V trimming: 3 bases; J trimming: 3 bases; junction bases outside the gene matches: 11. CDR1 and CDR2 from the germline V gene are LNHNV and YYDKDF (reference sequence). The DNA of the CDR3 is TGTGCCACCAGCAGGGCCTTTCTAGCGGGAGATGGCTACAATGAGCAGTTCTTC. Translation gives CATSRAFLAGDGYNEQFF. Looking up the rest from reference TRBV15 and TRBJ2-1 gives the full variable domain: DAMVIQNPRYQVTQFGKPVTLSCSQTLNHNVMYWYQQKSSQAPKLLFHYYDKDFNNEADTPDNFQSRRPNTSFCFLDIRSPGLGDTAMYLCATSRAFLAGDGYNEQFFGPGTRLTVL.

The chain is built from TRBV9 and TRBJ2-7; 15 positions match TRBD2. This CDR3 contains 15 residues. Germline V lookup: CDR1 SGDLS, CDR2 YYNGEE. With V trimmed by 4 bases and J by 6 bases, 5 bases remained unmatched. The CDR3 sequence is CASSLGLAGGSEQYF. Written as DNA, the CDR3 is TGTGCCAGCAGCCTAGGACTAGCGGGAGGGTCCGAGCAGTACTTC.

The gene calls are TRBV15 and TRBJ2-3; 15 nucleotides agree with TRBD2. The junction had 11 bases not matched to a gene; V was cut back by 3 bases and J by 4 bases. This CDR3 region has 19 residues. In germline, CDR1 is LNHNV, CDR2 YYDKDF (reference sequence). The chain's CDR3 is CATSREGTSGRWGSDTQYF. CDR3 in DNA: TGTGCCACCAGCAGGGAGGGGACTAGCGGGAGGTGGGGGTCAGATACGCAGTATTTT.

This chain links TRBV14 with TRBJ1-2, with D hard to call. CDR3 length equals 14 residues. Per germline, CDR1 SGHDN and CDR2 FVKESK. The germline V and J ends were trimmed by 1 base and 4 bases, with 10 bases remaining between them. Here the CDR3 reads CASSQVAGLYGYTF. DNA of the CDR3: TGTGCCAGCAGCCAAGTCGCCGGTCTCTATGGCTACACCTTC.

The J gene is TRBJ2-1, the V gene TRBV9; D is perhaps TRBD2 (6 bases). Trimming removed 4 bases at V and 2 bases at J, with 13 bases between. The CDR3 runs to 15 residues. Germline V gene data show CDR1 as SGDLS and CDR2 as YYNGEE. This CDR3 reads CASSKSGSPYNEQFF. For the CDR3, the DNA is TGTGCCAGCAGCAAGAGCGGGTCCCCCTACAATGAGCAGTTCTTC.

The chain links TRBV7-9 to TRBJ1-2; 9 bases line up with TRBD1. V dropped 9 bases and J dropped 4; count of bases not matched to a gene: 12. This CDR3 region has 15 residues. CDR1 and CDR2 from the germline V gene are SEHNR and FQNEAQ (reference sequence). The CDR3 DNA is TGTGCCAGTACCAGGGACAGGGCCCTCTCCTATGGCTACACCTTC. Translating it yields CASTRDRALSYGYTF.